The clone carrying this TCR beta chain has more than one count but fewer than ten. Its antigen is as yet unknown. This sample was included in a study of T cells in localized non-small cell lung cancer. Germline CDR1 reads SQVTM; CDR2 reads ANQGSEA. The CDR3 runs to 15 residues. V gave up 3 bases and J gave up 0 bases, with 13 bases separating them. The protocol was immunoSEQ multiplex PCR, while the TCRdb copy is restricted to in-frame clones and leaves out a portion. The sample holds about 21,000 clones; roughly four fifths are singletons and the top ten take approximately 4.8%. Overall study findings and caveats: A median of 57 of the top 100 tumor clones appeared in adjacent lung, which was paired and uninvolved. T cell clonality was highest in uninvolved adjacent lung, above tumor. Only one tumor region went through sequencing, so heterogeneity may still be there.

Sequences were derived from peripheral blood, sampled before any cancer treatment. The chain joins TRBV29-1 to TRBJ2-3; TRBD2 might be the D (6 bases). This sequence originates from a man aged 40 to 75 with stage I lung adenocarcinoma. CDR3 region: CSVEREPPSTDTQYF. The CDR3 DNA follows: TGCAGCGTTGAGCGGGAACCCCCTAGCACAGATACGCAGTATTTT.